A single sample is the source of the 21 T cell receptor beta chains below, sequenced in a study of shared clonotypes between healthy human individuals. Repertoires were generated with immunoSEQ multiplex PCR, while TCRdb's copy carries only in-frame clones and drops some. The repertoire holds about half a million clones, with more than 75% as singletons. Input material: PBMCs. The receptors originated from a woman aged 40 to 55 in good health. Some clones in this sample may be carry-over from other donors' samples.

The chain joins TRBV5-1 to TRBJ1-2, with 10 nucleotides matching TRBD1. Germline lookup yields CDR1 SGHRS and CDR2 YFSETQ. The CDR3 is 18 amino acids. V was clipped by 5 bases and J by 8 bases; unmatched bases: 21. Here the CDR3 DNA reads TGCGCCAGCAGTTCAACCGGGACAGGGGCTGGCGGCAGGGGCGGCTACACCTTC. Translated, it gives CASSSTGTGAGGRGGYTF.

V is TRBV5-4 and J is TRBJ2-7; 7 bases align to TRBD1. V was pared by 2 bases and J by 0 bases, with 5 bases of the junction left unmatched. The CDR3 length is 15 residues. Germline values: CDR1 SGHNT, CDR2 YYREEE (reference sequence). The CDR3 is CASSFTSGGSYEQYF. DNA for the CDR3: TGTGCCAGCAGCTTCACCTCAGGGGGCTCCTACGAGCAGTACTTC.

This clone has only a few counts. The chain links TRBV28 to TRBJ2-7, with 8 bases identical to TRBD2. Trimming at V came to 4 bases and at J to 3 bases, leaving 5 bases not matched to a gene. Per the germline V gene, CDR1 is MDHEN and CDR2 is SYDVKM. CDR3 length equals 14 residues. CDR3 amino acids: CASSSGTRGYEQYF. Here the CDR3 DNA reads TGTGCCAGCAGTTCCGGGACTAGGGGCTACGAGCAGTACTTC.

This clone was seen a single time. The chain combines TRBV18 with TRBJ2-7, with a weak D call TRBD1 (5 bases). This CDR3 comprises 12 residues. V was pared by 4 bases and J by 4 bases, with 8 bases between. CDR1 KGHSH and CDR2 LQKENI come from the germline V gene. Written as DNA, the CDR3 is TGTGCCAGCTCACTGCAGGGTTACGAGCAGTACTTC. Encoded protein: CASSLQGYEQYF.

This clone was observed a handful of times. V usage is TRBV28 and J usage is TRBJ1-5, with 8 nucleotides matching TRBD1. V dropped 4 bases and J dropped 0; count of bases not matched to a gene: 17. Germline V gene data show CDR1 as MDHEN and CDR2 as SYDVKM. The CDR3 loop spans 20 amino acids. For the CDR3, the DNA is TGTGCCAGCAGTTCCCACCGGGACAGGCGGGTCAAGTATAGCAATCAGCCCCAGCATTTT. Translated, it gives CASSSHRDRRVKYSNQPQHF.

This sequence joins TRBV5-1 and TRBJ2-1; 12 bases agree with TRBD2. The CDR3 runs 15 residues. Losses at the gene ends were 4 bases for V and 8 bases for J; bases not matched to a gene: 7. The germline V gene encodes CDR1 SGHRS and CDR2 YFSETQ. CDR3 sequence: CASSILAGGGDEQFF. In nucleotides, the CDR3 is TGCGCCAGCAGCATACTAGCGGGAGGAGGCGATGAGCAGTTCTTC.

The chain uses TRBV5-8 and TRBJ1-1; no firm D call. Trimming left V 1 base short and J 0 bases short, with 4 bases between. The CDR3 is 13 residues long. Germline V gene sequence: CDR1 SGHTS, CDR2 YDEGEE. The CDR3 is CASSLMVNTEAFF. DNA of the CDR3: TGTGCCAGCAGCTTGATGGTGAACACTGAAGCTTTCTTT.

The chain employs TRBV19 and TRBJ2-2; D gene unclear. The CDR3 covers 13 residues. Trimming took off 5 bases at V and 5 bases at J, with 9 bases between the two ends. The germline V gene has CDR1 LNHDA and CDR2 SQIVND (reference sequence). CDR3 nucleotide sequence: TGTGCCAGTAGTGTGCGGTGGACCGGGGAGCTGTTTTTT. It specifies CASSVRWTGELFF.

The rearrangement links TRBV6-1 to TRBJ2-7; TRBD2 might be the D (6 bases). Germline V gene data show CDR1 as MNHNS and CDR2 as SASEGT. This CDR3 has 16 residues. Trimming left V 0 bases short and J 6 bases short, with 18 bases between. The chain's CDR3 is CASSEATGGGASEQYF. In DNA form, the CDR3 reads TGTGCCAGCAGTGAAGCGACGGGCGGCGGGGCCAGCGAGCAGTACTTC.

The CDR3: CASSVGVGGLDEQFF. DNA for the CDR3: TGTGCCAGCAGCGTAGGCGTCGGGGGGTTGGATGAGCAGTTCTTC. The chain is built from TRBV9 and TRBJ2-1; 7 bases line up with TRBD2. CDR3 length: 15 amino acids. Germline-derived CDR1 and CDR2 are SGDLS and YYNGEE. The junction had 8 bases not matched to a gene; V was cut back by 0 bases and J by 8 bases.

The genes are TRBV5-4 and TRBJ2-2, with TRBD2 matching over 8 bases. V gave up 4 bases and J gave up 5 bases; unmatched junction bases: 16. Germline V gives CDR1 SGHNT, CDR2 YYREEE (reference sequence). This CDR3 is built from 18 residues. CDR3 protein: CASSQFLSAGASTGELFF. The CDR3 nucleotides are TGTGCCAGCAGCCAATTCCTCTCAGCGGGAGCCTCTACCGGGGAGCTGTTTTTT.

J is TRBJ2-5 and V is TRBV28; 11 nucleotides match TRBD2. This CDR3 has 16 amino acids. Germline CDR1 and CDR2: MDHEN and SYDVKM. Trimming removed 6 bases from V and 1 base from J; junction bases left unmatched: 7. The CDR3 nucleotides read TGTGCCAGCAGCTATCTAGCGGGAGGACTCCAAGAGACCCAGTACTTC. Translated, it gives CASSYLAGGLQETQYF.

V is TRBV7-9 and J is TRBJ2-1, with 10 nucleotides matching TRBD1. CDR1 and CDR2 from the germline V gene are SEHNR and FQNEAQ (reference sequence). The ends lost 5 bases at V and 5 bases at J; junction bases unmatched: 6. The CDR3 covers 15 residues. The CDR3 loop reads CASSLRDRGHNEQFF. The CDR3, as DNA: TGTGCCAGCAGCCTCCGGGACAGGGGTCACAATGAGCAGTTCTTC.

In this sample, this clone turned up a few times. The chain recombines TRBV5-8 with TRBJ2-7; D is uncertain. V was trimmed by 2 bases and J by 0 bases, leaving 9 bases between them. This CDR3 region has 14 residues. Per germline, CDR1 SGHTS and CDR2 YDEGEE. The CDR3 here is CASSLQQHSYEQYF. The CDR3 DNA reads TGTGCCAGCAGCTTACAACAGCACTCCTACGAGCAGTACTTC.

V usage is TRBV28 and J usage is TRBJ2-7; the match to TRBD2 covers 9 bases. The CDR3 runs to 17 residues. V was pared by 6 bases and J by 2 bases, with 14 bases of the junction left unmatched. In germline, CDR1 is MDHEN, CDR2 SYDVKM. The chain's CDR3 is CASRGSASGISTYEQYF. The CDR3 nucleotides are TGTGCCAGCAGGGGATCGGCTAGCGGGATCTCTACCTACGAGCAGTACTTC.

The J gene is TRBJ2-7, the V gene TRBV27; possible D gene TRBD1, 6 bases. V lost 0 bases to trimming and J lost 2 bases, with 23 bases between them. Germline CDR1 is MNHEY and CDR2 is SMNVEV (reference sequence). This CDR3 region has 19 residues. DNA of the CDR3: TGTGCCAGCAGTTTATCGAACCCACCAGGACAGACAATGGCCTACGAGCAGTACTTC. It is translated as CASSLSNPPGQTMAYEQYF.

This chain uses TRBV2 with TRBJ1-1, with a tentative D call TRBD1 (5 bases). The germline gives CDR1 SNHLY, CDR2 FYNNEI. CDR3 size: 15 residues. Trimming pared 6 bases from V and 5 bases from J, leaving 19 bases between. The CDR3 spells CASRDALFGGTEAFF. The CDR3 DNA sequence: TGTGCCAGCAGAGACGCATTGTTTGGGGGGACTGAAGCTTTCTTT.

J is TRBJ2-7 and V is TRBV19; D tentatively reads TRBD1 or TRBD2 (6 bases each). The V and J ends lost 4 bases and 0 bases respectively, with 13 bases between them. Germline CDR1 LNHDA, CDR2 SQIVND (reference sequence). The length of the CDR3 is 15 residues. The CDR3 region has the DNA TGTGCCAGTAGTAGCGGGACAACGTTCTCCTACGAGCAGTACTTC. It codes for CASSSGTTFSYEQYF.

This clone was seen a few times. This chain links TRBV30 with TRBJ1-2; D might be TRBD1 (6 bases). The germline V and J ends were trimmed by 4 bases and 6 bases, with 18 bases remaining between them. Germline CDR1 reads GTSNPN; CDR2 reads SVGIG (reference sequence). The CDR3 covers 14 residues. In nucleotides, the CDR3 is TGTGCCTGGAATGTGCAGGCACAGGGACATGGCTACACCTTC. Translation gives CAWNVQAQGHGYTF. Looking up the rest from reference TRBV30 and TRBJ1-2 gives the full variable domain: SQTIHQWPATLVQPVGSPLSLECTVEGTSNPNLYWYRQAAGRGLQLLFYSVGIGQISSEVPQNLSASRPQDRQFILSSKKLLLSDSGFYLCAWNVQAQGHGYTFGSGTRLTVV.

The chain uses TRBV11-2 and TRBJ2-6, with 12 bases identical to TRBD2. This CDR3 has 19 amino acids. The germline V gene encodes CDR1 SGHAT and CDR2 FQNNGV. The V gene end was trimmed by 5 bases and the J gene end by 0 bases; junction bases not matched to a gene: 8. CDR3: CASSDLLAGGPSGANVLTF. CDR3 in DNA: TGTGCCAGCAGCGATTTACTAGCGGGAGGCCCCTCTGGGGCCAACGTCCTGACTTTC.

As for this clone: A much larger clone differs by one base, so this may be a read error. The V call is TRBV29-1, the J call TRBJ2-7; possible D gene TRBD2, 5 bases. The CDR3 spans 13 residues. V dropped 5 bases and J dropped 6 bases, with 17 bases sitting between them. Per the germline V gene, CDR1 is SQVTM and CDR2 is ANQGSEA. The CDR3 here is CSVLMQCAGEQYF. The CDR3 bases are TGCAGCGTTCTGATGCAGTGTGCGGGCGAGCAGTACTTC.